This is a list of T cell receptor beta chains from one sample in a study of T cell responses to AZD1222 COVID-19 vaccine. Only in-frame clones appear in the TCRdb table, and some are missing; sequencing was by immunoSEQ multiplex PCR. Among 170,000 or so clones listed, 90% were seen once. The sequences come from peripheral blood, collected on day 0 of AZD1222 vaccination. These receptors came from an adult in good health. CDR3s include the opening cysteine and the closing phenylalanine or tryptophan. The D gene is left open where the match is weak. Size is omitted from some rows. Given values are once, few, many or a class for expanded clones.

abundance | j_gene | v_gene | d_gene | CDR3aa | CDR3nt
. | TRBJ2-5 | TRBV7-3 | TRBD1 | CASSQLGQGSRETQYF | TGTGCCAGCAGCCAACTGGGACAGGGTTCACGCGAGACCCAGTACTTC
once | TRBJ2-1 | TRBV5-1 | TRBD1 | CASSLGQGYNEQFF | TGCGCCAGCAGCCTGGGACAGGGATACAATGAGCAGTTCTTC
. | TRBJ1-1 | TRBV28 | . | CASSRDKPNTEAFF | TGTGCCAGCAGTAGGGACAAACCGAACACTGAAGCTTTCTTT
. | TRBJ1-2 | TRBV27 | TRBD1 | CASSFELTGGRYGYTF | TGTGCCAGCAGTTTCGAACTCACAGGGGGGAGATATGGCTACACCTTC
. | TRBJ2-1 | TRBV14 | . | CASSQMGGSYNEQFF | TGTGCCAGCAGCCAAATGGGGGGATCCTACAATGAGCAGTTCTTC
. | TRBJ2-7 | TRBV4-1 | . | CASSQEGAGNEQYF | TGCGCCAGCAGCCAAGAGGGGGCGGGGAACGAGCAGTACTTC
. | TRBJ1-5 | TRBV19 | . | CASSGGRNSNQPQHF | TGTGCCAGTAGTGGGGGACGGAATAGCAATCAGCCCCAGCATTTT
. | TRBJ1-5 | TRBV2 | TRBD1 | CASSFGTGGNQPQHF | TGTGCCAGCAGTTTCGGGACAGGGGGCAATCAGCCCCAGCATTTT
once | TRBJ2-7 | TRBV28 | . | CASSSTGYEQYF | TGTGCCAGCAGCTCTACGGGCTACGAGCAGTACTTC
. | TRBJ1-4 | TRBV6-5 | TRBD1 | CASRTGQINEKLFF | TGTGCCAGTCGGACGGGACAGATTAATGAAAAACTGTTTTTT